This entry lists 29 T cell receptor beta chains sequenced from one sample in a study of T cell responses to AZD1222 COVID-19 vaccine (dated by TCRdb to the early 2020s). Libraries were prepared through the immunoSEQ multiplex PCR assay. Imported from immuneACCESS, the table was reduced by TCRdb to in-frame sequences with V and J called. These copies leave out some clones; in studies compared against another copy, an unresolved V gene accounts for under half, and the cause of the remainder is not known. The sample profile shows tens of thousands of clones; 60% to 85% of them were found once. Jointly, the top ten make up 3% to 4% of the sample. The sample's time point label, in plain terms: baseline before first vaccination. Sequencing was performed on peripheral blood, taken on day 0 of AZD1222 vaccination. These receptor sequences come from an adult in good health.

The chain joins TRBV5-1 to TRBJ2-6, with TRBD1 matching over 7 bases. V lost 0 bases and J lost 0; bases outside the gene matches: 6. Germline-derived CDR1 and CDR2 are SGHRS and YFSETQ. The CDR3 is made up of 18 amino acids. CDR3 amino acids: CASSLVEGADSGANVLTF. The CDR3 nucleotides are TGCGCCAGCAGCTTGGTTGAGGGGGCCGACTCTGGGGCCAACGTCCTGACTTTC.

This chain links TRBV11-3 with TRBJ2-3; D gene unclear. Germline V CDR1 and CDR2: SGHNT, YENEEA. V was trimmed by 0 bases and J by 7 bases, leaving 11 bases between them. There are 14 residues in the CDR3. This CDR3 is CASSLDSVLNTQYF. CDR3 sequence (DNA): TGTGCCAGCAGCTTAGATAGTGTCTTAAATACGCAGTATTTT.

This clone was detected only once. The rearrangement joins TRBV5-5 to TRBJ2-7, with D perhaps matching TRBD1 (5 bases). Trimming took 1 base from V and 4 from J, leaving 12 bases between them. The CDR3 totals 14 residues. Germline assignment: CDR1 SGHKS and CDR2 YYEKEE (reference sequence). CDR3 sequence: CASSLTTDLYEQYF. CDR3 nucleotide sequence: TGTGCCAGCAGCTTGACGACAGACTTGTACGAGCAGTACTTC.

This chain uses TRBV12-3 or TRBV12-4 with TRBJ2-7, with a weak D call TRBD2 (5 bases). The V end lost 6 bases, the J end lost 5 bases, and 14 bases lay between the germline ends. This CDR3 contains 13 residues. CDR3 sequence (DNA): TGTGCCAGCAGGACCCGAGGGAAGCACGAGCAGTACTTC. This gives the protein CASRTRGKHEQYF.

This rearrangement joins TRBV11-2 to TRBJ2-7; TRBD2 might be the D (5 bases). Germline CDR1 reads SGHAT; CDR2 reads FQNNGV. V lost 5 bases and J lost 5, with 13 bases in between. This CDR3 is 13 amino acids long. The CDR3 bases are TGTGCCAGCAGCCTACGGGGTGGCCACGAGCAGTACTTC. As protein: CASSLRGGHEQYF.

The chain carries TRBV11-2 and TRBJ1-2, with 9 bases lining up with TRBD1. The CDR3 consists of 16 residues. J lost 3 bases, V lost 2 bases, and 7 bases had no gene match. Germline V lookup: CDR1 SGHAT, CDR2 FQNNGV. The CDR3 DNA follows: TGTGCCAGCAGCTTAAACGCCGGGACAGGGCACTATGGCTACACCTTC. Translation: CASSLNAGTGHYGYTF.

The CDR3 sequence is CASSRDSNSGNTIYF. The CDR3 coding sequence is TGTGCCAGCAGCCGGGACAGTAACTCTGGAAACACCATATATTTT. The gene calls are TRBV11-2 and TRBJ1-3, with 7 bases identical to TRBD1. This CDR3 comprises 15 residues. V lost 5 bases to trimming and J lost 0 bases; unmatched junction nucleotides: 4. Germline V gives CDR1 SGHAT, CDR2 FQNNGV. Looking up the rest from reference TRBV11-2 and TRBJ1-3 gives the full variable domain: EAGVAQSPRYKIIEKRQSVAFWCNPISGHATLYWYQQILGQGPKLLIQFQNNGVVDDSQLPKDRFSAERLKGVDSTLKIQPAKLEDSAVYLCASSRDSNSGNTIYFGEGSWLTVV.

The genes are TRBV4-1 and TRBJ2-1, with 7 bases lining up with TRBD1. Trimming cost V 0 bases and J 0 bases; bases outside gene matches: 11. The germline CDR1 and CDR2 sequences are MGHRA and YSYEKL. This CDR3 region has 19 residues. The CDR3 DNA reads as TGCGCCAGCAGCCAAGAAGGGACCGGGACAGCGAGCTCCTACAATGAGCAGTTCTTC. It is translated as CASSQEGTGTASSYNEQFF.

CDR3 sequence reads: CASSIGSGPSTDTQYF. Written as DNA, the CDR3 is TGTGCCAGTAGTATAGGTTCCGGGCCTAGCACAGATACGCAGTATTTT. The chain links TRBV19 to TRBJ2-3, with unresolved D. V dropped 1 base and J dropped 0 bases, with 11 bases sitting between them. Germline V gene sequence: CDR1 LNHDA, CDR2 SQIVND (reference sequence). This CDR3 has 16 residues. Looking up the rest from reference TRBV19 and TRBJ2-3 gives the full variable domain: DGGITQSPKYLFRKEGQNVTLSCEQNLNHDAMYWYRQDPGQGLRLIYYSQIVNDFQKGDIAEGYSVSREKKESFPLTVTSAQKNPTAFYLCASSIGSGPSTDTQYFGPGTRLTVL.

CDR3 bases: TGTGCCAGCAGTTACAATGCAGGCGGGGTTATCACTGAAGCTTTCTTT. Translation: CASSYNAGGVITEAFF. This sequence joins TRBV6-2 or TRBV6-3 and TRBJ1-1; D is uncertain. V lost 2 bases and J lost 4, with 17 bases in between. Germline V gene data show CDR1 as MNHEY and CDR2 as SVGEGT. The CDR3 runs to 16 residues.

The rearrangement joins TRBV7-8 to TRBJ2-7, with 10 positions matching TRBD2. The J segment lost 0 bases and the V segment lost 4 bases, leaving 9 bases of the junction unmatched. The CDR3 extends over 17 amino acids. Germline V gives CDR1 SGHVS, CDR2 FQNEAQ. CDR3 coding DNA: TGTGCCAGCAGCTACCCCCTTAGCGGGGGGCCCTCCTACGAGCAGTACTTC. The encoded protein is CASSYPLSGGPSYEQYF.

The V and J genes are TRBV15 and TRBJ2-7; no definite D call. The CDR3 extends over 15 amino acids. Trimming took off 0 bases at V and 7 bases at J, with 16 bases between the two ends. In germline, CDR1 is LNHNV, CDR2 YYDKDF (reference sequence). The CDR3: CATSRDLNGRIEQYF. The CDR3 DNA reads as TGTGCCACCAGCAGAGATTTGAACGGAAGAATTGAGCAGTACTTC. Full variable domain (remainder filled in from reference TRBV15 and TRBJ2-7): DAMVIQNPRYQVTQFGKPVTLSCSQTLNHNVMYWYQQKSSQAPKLLFHYYDKDFNNEADTPDNFQSRRPNTSFCFLDIRSPGLGDTAMYLCATSRDLNGRIEQYFGPGTRLTVT.

There are a few counts of this clone. The J gene is TRBJ2-5, the V gene TRBV19, with 9 bases matching TRBD1. Germline V gene sequence: CDR1 LNHDA, CDR2 SQIVND (reference sequence). The V and J ends lost 6 bases and 5 bases, in that order; junction bases with no gene match: 10. The CDR3 is 15 amino acids. The CDR3 region has the DNA TGTGCCAGTAGCCGGGACAGGGCCGGCGGGGAGACCCAGTACTTC. It codes for CASSRDRAGGETQYF.

The rearrangement links TRBV7-8 to TRBJ2-1, with TRBD2 matching 10 bases. The CDR3 covers 13 residues. In germline, CDR1 is SGHVS, CDR2 FQNEAQ. This chain's CDR3 is CASLAGAGRGQFF. As DNA, the CDR3 is TGTGCTTCCCTAGCGGGGGCCGGCAGGGGGCAGTTCTTC.

This chain links TRBV9 with TRBJ2-1; possibly TRBD1 or TRBD2 for D (5 bases each). With 4 bases removed from V and 0 bases from J, the gap between germline ends came to 14 bases. The CDR3 consists of 16 residues. Germline V CDR1 and CDR2: SGDLS, YYNGEE. CDR3 sequence (DNA): TGTGCCAGCAGCTTACTAGGGGAGAGCTCCTACAATGAGCAGTTCTTC. It is translated as CASSLLGESSYNEQFF.

The chain recombines TRBV5-1 with TRBJ2-4; no clear D gene. This CDR3 spans 15 amino acids. CDR1 is SGHRS and CDR2 is YFSETQ in the germline V gene. V gave up 2 bases and J gave up 5 bases, with 14 bases separating them. The CDR3 sequence: CASSLGQTSQNIQYF. CDR3 nucleotide sequence: TGCGCCAGCAGCTTAGGCCAGACGTCCCAAAACATTCAGTACTTC.

The rearrangement uses TRBV4-3 and TRBJ2-7, with no clear D. Trimming left V 0 bases short and J 3 bases short, with 15 bases between. The CDR3 extends over 16 amino acids. The germline V gene encodes CDR1 LGHNA and CDR2 YSLEER. The chain's CDR3 is CASSQDMVGMVYEQYF. The CDR3 coding sequence is TGCGCCAGCAGCCAAGATATGGTAGGGATGGTCTACGAGCAGTACTTC.

The V gene is TRBV6-5, the J gene TRBJ2-7, with D maybe TRBD1 (5 bases). Trimming took 7 bases from V and 6 from J, leaving 10 bases between them. Germline-derived CDR1 and CDR2 are MNHEY and SVGAGI. This CDR3 region has 11 residues. CDR3 nucleotides: TGTGCCAGCAAAAGGGGCGGCGAGCAGTACTTC. Protein sequence: CASKRGGEQYF.

V usage is TRBV2 and J usage is TRBJ1-4; 10 bases match TRBD1. The J segment lost 5 bases and the V segment lost 7 bases, leaving 1 base of the junction unmatched. Germline values: CDR1 SNHLY, CDR2 FYNNEI. The CDR3 has 13 amino acids. CDR3 DNA: TGTGCCAGCAAGGGACAGGGGAATGAAAAACTGTTTTTT. Its protein is CASKGQGNEKLFF.

J is TRBJ1-2 and V is TRBV14; 8 bases are shared with TRBD1. Trimming took 1 base from V and 4 from J; bases not matched to a gene: 5. In germline, CDR1 is SGHDN, CDR2 FVKESK. CDR3 size: 15 residues. CDR3 DNA sequence: TGTGCCAGCAGCCAAGCAGGGGGCCTGGGCTATGGCTACACCTTC. The encoded protein is CASSQAGGLGYGYTF.

This clone was seen more than once but under ten times. This rearrangement joins TRBV2 to TRBJ1-4; 7 nucleotides line up with TRBD1. Germline-derived CDR1 and CDR2 are SNHLY and FYNNEI. The CDR3 contains 16 residues. After removal of 4 bases from V and 0 bases from J, the junction contained 5 bases not matched to a gene. The CDR3 region has the DNA TGTGCCAGCAGTGGAACACAGGGGCCAACTAATGAAAAACTGTTTTTT. It translates to CASSGTQGPTNEKLFF.

The chain recombines TRBV6-4 with TRBJ2-7; 12 bases are a match to TRBD2. Trimming took 5 bases from V and 5 from J; bases not matched to a gene: 7. The CDR3 spans 15 residues. Germline V gene data show CDR1 as MRHNA and CDR2 as SNTAGT. The CDR3, as DNA: TGTGCCAGCAGTCCTAGCGGGGGGGCCGTCCACGAGCAGTACTTC. It encodes CASSPSGGAVHEQYF.

V is TRBV6-2 or TRBV6-3 and J is TRBJ2-7; 10 nucleotides align to TRBD1. Germline CDR1 is MNHEY and CDR2 is SVGEGT. The CDR3 consists of 15 residues. V was pared by 6 bases and J by 0 bases, with 5 bases of the junction left unmatched. CDR3 amino acids: CASSPGQGSSYEQYF. As DNA, the CDR3 is TGTGCCAGCAGCCCGGGACAGGGGAGCTCCTACGAGCAGTACTTC.

The chain uses TRBV12-3 or TRBV12-4 and TRBJ1-4; D unclear. V gave up 2 bases and J gave up 8 bases, with 3 bases separating them. CDR3 length: 11 residues. The CDR3 is CASSLREKLFF. CDR3 bases: TGTGCCAGCAGTTTACGGGAAAAACTGTTTTTT.

The gene calls are TRBV11-2 and TRBJ2-3; 11 positions match TRBD2. The V and J ends lost 6 bases and 7 bases, in that order; junction bases with no gene match: 12. CDR3 length: 16 residues. The germline V gene has CDR1 SGHAT and CDR2 FQNNGV. As DNA, the CDR3 is TGTGCCAGCAGAAGAATAGCGGGGGGGCCCAACCATACGCAGTATTTT. Protein: CASRRIAGGPNHTQYF.

CDR3 sequence: CASSDSRGGLATEAFF. CDR3 in DNA: TGTGCCAGCAGTGACTCGAGGGGAGGGTTGGCCACTGAAGCTTTCTTT. The genes are TRBV6-4 and TRBJ1-1; D is possibly TRBD1 (5 bases). CDR1 and CDR2 from the germline V gene are MRHNA and SNTAGT. The length of the CDR3 is 16 residues. The ends were cut back, 0 bases at V and 4 bases at J, with 15 bases in the middle.

V gene TRBV6-6 combines with J gene TRBJ1-5; 8 nucleotides match TRBD1. This CDR3 comprises 13 residues. V dropped 5 bases and J dropped 6; count of bases not matched to a gene: 3. CDR1 and CDR2 (germline): MNHNY, SVGAGI (reference sequence). The chain's CDR3 is CASSQDRVQPQHF. The DNA of the CDR3 is TGTGCCAGCAGTCAGGACAGGGTTCAGCCCCAGCATTTT.

This chain connects TRBV20-1 to TRBJ2-1; D gene unclear. The CDR3 has 11 amino acids. CDR1 DFQATT and CDR2 SNEGSKA come from the germline V gene (reference sequence). The V gene lost 5 bases and the J gene lost 8 bases, with 10 bases spanning the gap. The CDR3 region has the DNA TGCAGTGCTGATCCCGTTGATGAGCAGTTCTTC. This translates into CSADPVDEQFF.

J is TRBJ1-6 and V is TRBV19; D gene ambiguous. V lost 10 bases to trimming and J lost 7 bases, with 11 bases between them. Germline V gene lookup returns CDR1 LNHDA and CDR2 SQIVND (reference sequence). The CDR3 runs 12 residues. CDR3 DNA sequence: TGTGCCACCTCGGAGAGGAATTCACCCCTCCACTTT. This encodes CATSERNSPLHF. Full variable domain (missing parts from reference TRBV19 and TRBJ1-6): DGGITQSPKYLFRKEGQNVTLSCEQNLNHDAMYWYRQDPGQGLRLIYYSQIVNDFQKGDIAEGYSVSREKKESFPLTVTSAQKNPTAFYLCATSERNSPLHFGNGTRLTVT.